The clone carrying this T cell receptor beta chain was counted once. Antigen: not known. J lost 4 bases, V lost 1 base, and 0 bases had no gene match. This CDR3 has 14 residues. Per the germline V gene, CDR1 is LGHNT and CDR2 is FRNRAP. The record originates from a study of cytomegalovirus exposure and HLA in healthy donors. Study-wide background: The 100 to 150 validation repertoires used the same platform as the 550 to 750 first-cohort repertoires, a later analysis reported. Regarding the study as a whole: The CMV antigen specificity of three CMV-associated chains was confirmed through in vitro analysis. Whilst most TCR sequences proved rare, a subset of public TCRs occurred across many donors.

An approximately 120-subject validation cohort, separate from the approximately 670-subject first cohort, supplied the donors. Produced via immunoSEQ multiplex PCR; TCRdb's table is partial and in-frame only. The data show some 240,000 clones, approximately 86% seen once. The sequencing input was PBMCs. This receptor was obtained from a woman under 40 in good health and CMV-seropositive. This chain joins TRBV12-5 and TRBJ2-1; the match to TRBD1 covers 8 bases. The CDR3 protein is CASGLGTGYNEQFF. CDR3 DNA sequence: TGTGCTAGTGGTTTGGGGACAGGGTACAATGAGCAGTTCTTC.